Listed below are T cell receptor beta chains from one sample, sequenced in a study of T-cell reconstitution after alpha-beta-depleted transplantation in children. TCRdb used MiXCR to reprocess the PCR reads, holding one entry per CDR3 protein. The table records around 580,000 distinct CDR3 sequences, over 20% of them present only once. This sample comprised PBMCs, obtained before TCRalphabeta/CD19-depleted stem cell transplant. The receptors shown here come from a boy in the first two years of life with Wiskott-Aldrich syndrome, due to receive a stem cell transplant. Each CDR3 is given with its conserved first and last residue. Fields, in order: CDR3 DNA, CDR3 protein, D gene, clone size, J gene, V gene. D genes are given only for firm matches. Rows give clone size only sometimes, using once, few, many, or a class for an expanded clone.

DNA: TGTGCCAGCAGCCCCTGGAGCCGAGAGACCCAGTACTTC; CDR3: CASSPWSRETQYF; D: .; size: few; J: TRBJ2-5; V: TRBV3-1
DNA: TGTGCCATGGGGACACCTGAGACCCAGTACTTC; CDR3: CAMGTPETQYF; D: .; size: .; J: TRBJ2-5; V: TRBV10-3
DNA: TGCAGTGCTAGAGGAGGGACTACCGGGGAGCTGTTTTTT; CDR3: CSARGGTTGELFF; D: .; size: few; J: TRBJ2-2; V: TRBV20-1
DNA: TGCAGTGCTAGCGTACTAGTAACCGATACGCAGTATTTT; CDR3: CSASVLVTDTQYF; D: .; size: .; J: TRBJ2-3; V: TRBV20-1
DNA: TGTGCCAGCAGTCAGGGGACAGGAAGTAGCACAGATACGCAGTATTTT; CDR3: CASSQGTGSSTDTQYF; D: TRBD1; size: .; J: TRBJ2-3; V: TRBV12-3/TRBV12-4
DNA: TGTGCCAGCAGTGAAAGTGGTAGCGGCTACAATGAGCAGTTCTTC; CDR3: CASSESGSGYNEQFF; D: .; size: few; J: TRBJ2-1; V: TRBV2
DNA: TGTGCCAGCATTTCAGAGGACAGGGGGCTAACCGGGGAGCTGTTTTTT; CDR3: CASISEDRGLTGELFF; D: TRBD1; size: few; J: TRBJ2-2; V: TRBV28
DNA: TGTGCCAGCAGGCGTACTAGCGGGAAAATCTTC; CDR3: CASRRTSGKIF; D: TRBD2; size: .; J: TRBJ2-1; V: TRBV5-5
DNA: TGTGCCAGCAGTCCCCGGATAACTGGATCGAGCACAGATACGCAGTATTTT; CDR3: CASSPRITGSSTDTQYF; D: .; size: .; J: TRBJ2-3; V: TRBV28
DNA: TGTGCCAGCAGTTCCACCGGGTTGACACAAGAGACCCAGTACTTC; CDR3: CASSSTGLTQETQYF; D: .; size: few; J: TRBJ2-5; V: TRBV12-3/TRBV12-4
DNA: TGTGCCAGCAGCTTAGCTAGCGGAGATACGCAGTATTTT; CDR3: CASSLASGDTQYF; D: .; size: .; J: TRBJ2-3; V: TRBV7-6
DNA: TGCAGTGCTCGGCTAATTAGCGGGAGGGCCCCAGAGACCCAGTACTTC; CDR3: CSARLISGRAPETQYF; D: TRBD2; size: .; J: TRBJ2-5; V: TRBV20-1
DNA: TGCAGCGTTGAAGTACAGGGACAGGGAGGTCCCTACGAGCAGTACTTC; CDR3: CSVEVQGQGGPYEQYF; D: TRBD1; size: .; J: TRBJ2-7; V: TRBV29-1
DNA: TGTGCCAGCAGCCCCGGGACTAGAACCTACGAGCAGTACTTC; CDR3: CASSPGTRTYEQYF; D: TRBD2; size: .; J: TRBJ2-7; V: TRBV7-2
DNA: TGCAGTGCTAGAGATGGAAGAGGGGGGGATGAGCAGTTCTTC; CDR3: CSARDGRGGDEQFF; D: .; size: .; J: TRBJ2-1; V: TRBV20-1
DNA: TGTGCCTGGAATACCGGAAATTATGGGGAGCTGTTTTTT; CDR3: CAWNTGNYGELFF; D: .; size: .; J: TRBJ2-2; V: TRBV30
DNA: TGCGCCAGCAGCCAAGATATCGGGGTTGGACAAGAGACCCAGTACTTC; CDR3: CASSQDIGVGQETQYF; D: .; size: few; J: TRBJ2-5; V: TRBV4-1
DNA: TGTGCCAGCAGTTTGGGCACAGGGTTTACTAATGAAAAACTGTTTTTT; CDR3: CASSLGTGFTNEKLFF; D: .; size: .; J: TRBJ1-4; V: TRBV28
DNA: TGTGCCAGCAGTTTAAGCCGATTCAGGGGAGAGGGCTACGAGCAGTACTTC; CDR3: CASSLSRFRGEGYEQYF; D: .; size: few; J: TRBJ2-7; V: TRBV27
DNA: TGTGCCAGCCGACCTATTGAAGCGCCCACCGGGGAGCTGTTTTTT; CDR3: CASRPIEAPTGELFF; D: .; size: few; J: TRBJ2-2; V: TRBV27
DNA: TGTGCCAGCAGCTGGGGACAGCACTACGAGCAGTACTTC; CDR3: CASSWGQHYEQYF; D: TRBD1; size: .; J: TRBJ2-7; V: TRBV5-6
DNA: TGTGCCAGCAGTCCAAAGACGGAACAGGGCGCGGGAGCTTTCTTT; CDR3: CASSPKTEQGAGAFF; D: .; size: .; J: TRBJ1-1; V: TRBV27
DNA: TGTGCCAGCAGCGGGACTAGCGGGACCGACAATGAGCAGTTCTTC; CDR3: CASSGTSGTDNEQFF; D: TRBD2; size: .; J: TRBJ2-1; V: TRBV12-3/TRBV12-4
DNA: TGCGCCAGCACTACCCAGGGGCGACTCACAGATACGCAGTATTTT; CDR3: CASTTQGRLTDTQYF; D: .; size: .; J: TRBJ2-3; V: TRBV5-1
DNA: TGCAGCGGGGCAGCCTCGGATGAAAAACTGTTTTTT; CDR3: CSGAASDEKLFF; D: .; size: .; J: TRBJ1-4; V: TRBV29-1
DNA: TGCAGTGCTAGAAGGGACAGGGGGCTAGGTGAGCAGTTCTTC; CDR3: CSARRDRGLGEQFF; D: TRBD1; size: few; J: TRBJ2-1; V: TRBV20-1
DNA: TGTGCCAGCTCACCCTCTAGCGGGAGTATCATCGAGCAGTACTTC; CDR3: CASSPSSGSIIEQYF; D: TRBD2; size: .; J: TRBJ2-7; V: TRBV18
DNA: TGCAGTGCTAGCCGAACAGGGCCTCAGCCCCAGCATTTT; CDR3: CSASRTGPQPQHF; D: .; size: .; J: TRBJ1-5; V: TRBV20-1
DNA: TGTGCCATCAGTGAGGGTCTAGCGGACAATGAGCAGTTCTTC; CDR3: CAISEGLADNEQFF; D: TRBD2; size: few; J: TRBJ2-1; V: TRBV10-3
DNA: TGCAGTGCCTGGACCTTCGGTGAGCAGTTCTTC; CDR3: CSAWTFGEQFF; D: .; size: few; J: TRBJ2-1; V: TRBV20-1
DNA: TGCAGCGTCTCATGGGCCTTCGGGGAGCTGTTTTTT; CDR3: CSVSWAFGELFF; D: .; size: .; J: TRBJ2-2; V: TRBV29-1
DNA: TGCAGCGTTGAAATAGCGGGACAGGGACTCCTCTACGAGCAGTACTTC; CDR3: CSVEIAGQGLLYEQYF; D: .; size: .; J: TRBJ2-7; V: TRBV29-1
DNA: TGTGCCAGCAGTCCCGGTCAGGCGAACACCGGGGAGCTGTTTTTT; CDR3: CASSPGQANTGELFF; D: .; size: many; J: TRBJ2-2; V: TRBV27
DNA: TGCAGTGCTAGTGAAATTACTAGCGGGTTCTACAATGAGCAGTTCTTC; CDR3: CSASEITSGFYNEQFF; D: TRBD2; size: .; J: TRBJ2-1; V: TRBV20-1
DNA: TGTGCCAGCAGCGGAGGGGGGCTGGAGACCCAGTACTTC; CDR3: CASSGGGLETQYF; D: .; size: .; J: TRBJ2-5; V: TRBV28
DNA: TGTGCCAGCAGTGAAGGCAGGGCGAACACTGAAGCTTTCTTT; CDR3: CASSEGRANTEAFF; D: .; size: few; J: TRBJ1-1; V: TRBV2
DNA: TGCAGCGTCGGACAGGAGCACACTGAAGCTTTCTTT; CDR3: CSVGQEHTEAFF; D: TRBD1; size: .; J: TRBJ1-1; V: TRBV29-1
DNA: TGCGCCAGCAGCTTTACTAGCGGGAGTGCGGAGACCCAGTACTTC; CDR3: CASSFTSGSAETQYF; D: TRBD2; size: .; J: TRBJ2-5; V: TRBV5-1
DNA: TGCAGCGTGGAGGGACTACCAAGCTCCTACGAGCAGTACTTC; CDR3: CSVEGLPSSYEQYF; D: TRBD2; size: .; J: TRBJ2-7; V: TRBV29-1
DNA: TGTGCCAGCAGTTACTCTAGCGGGACGATTTCCTACAATGAGCAGTTCTTC; CDR3: CASSYSSGTISYNEQFF; D: TRBD2; size: few; J: TRBJ2-1; V: TRBV6-5